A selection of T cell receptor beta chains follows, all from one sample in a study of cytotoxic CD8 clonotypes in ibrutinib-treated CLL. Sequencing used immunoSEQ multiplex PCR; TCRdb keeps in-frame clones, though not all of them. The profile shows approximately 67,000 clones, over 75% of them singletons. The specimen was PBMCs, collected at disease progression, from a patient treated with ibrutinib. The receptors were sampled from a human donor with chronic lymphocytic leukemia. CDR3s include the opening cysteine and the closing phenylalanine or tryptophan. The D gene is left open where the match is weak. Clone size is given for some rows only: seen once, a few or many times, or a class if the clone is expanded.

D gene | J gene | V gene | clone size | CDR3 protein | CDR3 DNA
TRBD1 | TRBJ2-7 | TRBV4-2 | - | CASSRPGQAAYEQYF | TGTGCCAGCAGCCGCCCAGGACAGGCAGCCTACGAGCAGTACTTC
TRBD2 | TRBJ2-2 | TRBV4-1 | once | CASSRRVRGGATGELFF | TGCGCCAGCAGCCGTCGAGTGCGCGGGGGGGCTACCGGGGAGCTGTTTTTT
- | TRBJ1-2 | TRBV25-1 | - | CASREGNYGYTF | TGTGCCAGCAGAGAAGGAAACTATGGCTACACCTTC
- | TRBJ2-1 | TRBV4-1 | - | CASSQVGEQFF | TGCGCCAGCAGCCAAGTTGGCGAGCAGTTCTTC
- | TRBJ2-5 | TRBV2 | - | CASSRQETQYF | TGTGCCAGCAGTCGTCAAGAGACCCAGTACTTC
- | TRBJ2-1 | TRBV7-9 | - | CASSFGNEQFF | TGTGCCAGCAGCTTTGGGAATGAGCAGTTCTTC
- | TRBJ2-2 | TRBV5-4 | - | CASSKPNGRLSGELFF | TGTGCCAGCAGCAAACCGAACGGTCGACTTTCCGGGGAGCTGTTTTTT
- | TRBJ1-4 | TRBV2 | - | CASKRGSNEKLFF | TGTGCCAGCAAGAGGGGGAGTAATGAAAAACTGTTTTTT
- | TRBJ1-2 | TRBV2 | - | CASSPSWTANYGYTF | TGTGCCAGCAGTCCTTCTTGGACAGCTAACTATGGCTACACCTTC
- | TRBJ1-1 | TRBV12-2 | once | CASRLFGQNTEAFF | TGTGCAAGTCGCTTATTTGGACAAAACACTGAAGCTTTCTTT
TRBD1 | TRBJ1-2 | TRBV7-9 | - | CASSKQGASYTF | TGTGCCAGCAGCAAACAGGGGGCGAGCTACACCTTC
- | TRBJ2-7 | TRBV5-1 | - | CASRIQGMRSYEQYF | TGCGCCAGCAGAATACAGGGAATGAGGTCCTACGAGCAGTACTTC
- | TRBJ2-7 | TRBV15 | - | CATSATRGEQYF | TGTGCCACCAGCGCGACACGAGGTGAGCAGTACTTC
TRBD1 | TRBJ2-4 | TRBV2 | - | CASSPGQGQNIQYF | TGTGCCAGCAGCCCCGGACAGGGCCAAAACATTCAGTACTTC